The T cell receptor beta chain described here comes from a study of shared clonotypes between healthy human individuals. Study outcomes and limitations: Represented diversity, genetic and exposure-history alike, was limited by few donors. Sampling covered nothing but blood. Tissue TCR repertoires likely differ from those found in blood.

Germline V gene data show CDR1 as SGHTS and CDR2 as YDEGEE. V lost 0 bases and J 0 bases, leaving 10 bases between the germline ends. CDR3 length equals 15 residues. Deep level was the assay's run setting. The method was immunoSEQ multiplex PCR; TCRdb's version includes in-frame clones alone and lacks a portion of them. Among 470,000 or so clones listed, 70% to 85% were seen once. Points on this clone: No antigen is known for it.

Donors, healthy HIV-negative adults, lacked recent acute infections or vaccinations. V gene TRBV5-8 combines with J gene TRBJ2-7; no firm D call. This sequence was found in a woman aged 40 to 50 in good health. Some clones in this sample may be carry-over from other donors' samples. The sample taken for sequencing was PBMCs. The CDR3 DNA reads TGTGCCAGCAGCTTGGCCGCGGCACACTCCTACGAGCAGTACTTC. This encodes CASSLAAAHSYEQYF.